A selection of T cell receptor beta chains follows, all from one sample in a study of cytomegalovirus exposure and HLA in healthy donors. Profiling relied on immunoSEQ multiplex PCR, and the TCRdb table lists in-frame clones only, not all of them. Found here are 65,000 to 80,000 clones; the top ten clones hold 6% to 8%. Sequenced: PBMCs. These TCRs come from a female donor in good health and CMV-seropositive. CDR3s include the opening cysteine and the closing phenylalanine or tryptophan. Each record gives: V gene, D gene, J gene, CDR3 protein, CDR3 DNA. D genes are given only for firm matches.

>TRBV30|.|TRBJ1-5
CAWSADIYQPQHF
TGTGCCTGGAGTGCGGACATCTATCAGCCCCAGCATTTT
>TRBV5-6|TRBD1|TRBJ2-7
CASSQGWDRGSYEQYF
TGTGCCAGCAGCCAGGGCTGGGACAGGGGATCCTACGAGCAGTACTTC
>TRBV30|TRBD2|TRBJ2-5
CAWTLIGLAEETQYF
TGTGCCTGGACCCTAATAGGACTAGCGGAAGAGACCCAGTACTTC
>TRBV18|.|TRBJ1-2
CASSPVRGNYGYTF
TGTGCCAGCTCACCGGTTAGGGGGAACTATGGCTACACCTTC
>TRBV18|.|TRBJ1-3
CASSPPGSRTGNTIYF
TGTGCCAGCTCACCACCGGGGAGCAGAACTGGAAACACCATATATTTT
>TRBV7-2|.|TRBJ1-5
CASSFGRPGVVNQPQHF
TGTGCCAGCAGCTTTGGAAGACCAGGGGTGGTCAATCAGCCCCAGCATTTT
>TRBV27|TRBD1|TRBJ1-1
CASNLQGTYEAFF
TGTGCCAGCAACTTACAGGGGACGTATGAGGCTTTCTTT
>TRBV5-1|TRBD2|TRBJ2-2
CASRTTVAGGPDTGELFF
TGCGCCAGCAGGACTACCGTGGCGGGGGGGCCGGACACCGGGGAGCTGTTTTTT
>TRBV6-5|.|TRBJ2-1
CASSYSYRVSYNEQFF
TGTGCCAGCAGTTACTCGTACCGGGTATCCTACAATGAGCAGTTCTTC
>TRBV29-1|.|TRBJ1-4
CSVEDPPGVGEKLFF
TGCAGCGTTGAAGACCCCCCAGGGGTGGGCGAAAAACTGTTTTTT
>TRBV19|TRBD1|TRBJ2-2
CASRAPGTASTGELFF
TGTGCCAGTAGGGCCCCCGGGACAGCTTCCACCGGGGAGCTGTTTTTT
>TRBV7-9|.|TRBJ2-2
CASTPGPGELFF
TGTGCCAGCACCCCAGGGCCCGGGGAGCTGTTTTTT
>TRBV5-1|.|TRBJ2-5
CASSLVPERTRQETQYF
TGCGCCAGCAGCTTGGTTCCAGAAAGAACCCGCCAAGAGACCCAGTACTTC
>TRBV30|.|TRBJ1-1
CATSRGIEAFF
TGTGCCACCTCCCGAGGGATTGAAGCTTTCTTT
>TRBV7-9|TRBD2|TRBJ2-7
CASSARLAGGQSEQYF
TGTGCCAGCAGCGCCAGACTAGCGGGAGGGCAGTCCGAGCAGTACTTC
>TRBV6-6|TRBD1|TRBJ1-5
CASSGDRVQPQHF
TGTGCCAGCAGTGGGGACAGGGTTCAGCCCCAGCATTTT
>TRBV18|TRBD1|TRBJ1-1
CASSPFQGAGYTEAFF
TGTGCCAGCTCACCCTTCCAGGGGGCAGGGTACACTGAAGCTTTCTTT
>TRBV18|.|TRBJ1-6
CASSPGGSPLHF
TGTGCCAGCTCACCGGGGGGATCACCCCTCCACTTT
>TRBV11-2|.|TRBJ2-2
CASAGIQNTGELFF
TGTGCCAGCGCGGGGATCCAAAACACCGGGGAGCTGTTTTTT
>TRBV11-2|.|TRBJ2-7
CASSLAYREQYF
TGTGCCAGCAGCTTAGCCTACCGGGAGCAGTACTTC
>TRBV9|TRBD2|TRBJ2-3
CASSRWTSGGRGDTQYF
TGTGCCAGCAGCCGTTGGACTAGCGGGGGACGGGGAGATACGCAGTATTTT